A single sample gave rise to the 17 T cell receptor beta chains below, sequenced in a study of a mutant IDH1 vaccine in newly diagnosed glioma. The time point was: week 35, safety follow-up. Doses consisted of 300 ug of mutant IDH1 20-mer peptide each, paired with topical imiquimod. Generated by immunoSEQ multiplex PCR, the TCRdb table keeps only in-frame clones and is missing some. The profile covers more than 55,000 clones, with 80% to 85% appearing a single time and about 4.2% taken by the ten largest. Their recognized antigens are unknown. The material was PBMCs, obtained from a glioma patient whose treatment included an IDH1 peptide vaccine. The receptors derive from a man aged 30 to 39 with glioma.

In nucleotides, the CDR3 is TGTGCCAGCAGTTTTTCGGACAGGGAAAATGAAAAACTGTTTTTT. This gives the protein CASSFSDRENEKLFF. The gene calls are TRBV6-5 and TRBJ1-4, with 8 nucleotides matching TRBD1. Germline loops: CDR1 MNHEY, CDR2 SVGAGI. The CDR3 contains 15 residues. The trim removed 4 bases at V and 5 bases at J, leaving 6 bases unmatched.

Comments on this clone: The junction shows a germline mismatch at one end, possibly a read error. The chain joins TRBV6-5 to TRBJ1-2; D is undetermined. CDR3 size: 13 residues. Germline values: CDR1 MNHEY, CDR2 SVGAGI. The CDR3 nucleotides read TGTGCCAGCAGTTACAGGCCAGACTATGGCTGCACCTTC. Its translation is CASSYRPDYGCTF.

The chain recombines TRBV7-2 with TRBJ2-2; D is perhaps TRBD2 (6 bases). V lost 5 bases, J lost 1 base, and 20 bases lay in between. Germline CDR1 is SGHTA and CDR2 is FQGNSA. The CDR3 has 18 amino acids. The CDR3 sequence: CASSRDVGSVLNTGELFF. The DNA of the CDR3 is TGTGCCAGCAGCCGCGACGTCGGGAGCGTACTGAACACCGGGGAGCTGTTTTTT.

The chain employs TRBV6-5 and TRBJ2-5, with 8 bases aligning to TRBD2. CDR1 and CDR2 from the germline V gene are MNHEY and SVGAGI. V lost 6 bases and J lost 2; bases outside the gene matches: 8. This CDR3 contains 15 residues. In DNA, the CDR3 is TGTGCCAGCAGCCCCAGCGGGGGACCGCAAGAGACCCAGTACTTC. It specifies CASSPSGGPQETQYF.

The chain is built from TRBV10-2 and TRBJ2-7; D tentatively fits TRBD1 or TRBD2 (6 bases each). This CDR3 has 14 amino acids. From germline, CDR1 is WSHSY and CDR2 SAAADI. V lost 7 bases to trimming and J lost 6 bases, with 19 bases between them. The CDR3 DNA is TGCGCCAGCAAAGGGGGGCAGGGAGTACGCGAGCAGTACTTC. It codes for CASKGGQGVREQYF.

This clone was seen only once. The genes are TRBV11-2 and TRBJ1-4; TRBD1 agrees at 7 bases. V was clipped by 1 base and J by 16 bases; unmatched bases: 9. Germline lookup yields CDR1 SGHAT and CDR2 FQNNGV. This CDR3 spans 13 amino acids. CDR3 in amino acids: CASSLVPARGEFF. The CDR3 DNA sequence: TGTGCCAGCAGCTTAGTCCCCGCCAGGGGGGAGTTTTTT.

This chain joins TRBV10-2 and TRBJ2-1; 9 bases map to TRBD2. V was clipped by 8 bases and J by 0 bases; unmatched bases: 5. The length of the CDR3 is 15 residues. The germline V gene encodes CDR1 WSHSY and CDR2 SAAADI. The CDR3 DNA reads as TGCGCCAGCTCGGGACTAGCAGGCTCCTACAATGAGCAGTTCTTC. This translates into CASSGLAGSYNEQFF.

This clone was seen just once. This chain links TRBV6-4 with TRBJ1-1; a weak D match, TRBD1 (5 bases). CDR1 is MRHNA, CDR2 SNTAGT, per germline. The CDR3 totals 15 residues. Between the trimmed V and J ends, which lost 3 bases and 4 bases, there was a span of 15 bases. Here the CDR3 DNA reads TGTGCCAGCAGTGAATCCCTCGGGGGTGGCACTGAAGCTTTCTTT. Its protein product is CASSESLGGGTEAFF.

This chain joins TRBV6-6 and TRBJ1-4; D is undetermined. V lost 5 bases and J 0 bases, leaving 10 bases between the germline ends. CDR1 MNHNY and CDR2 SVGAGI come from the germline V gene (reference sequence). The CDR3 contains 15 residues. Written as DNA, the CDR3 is TGTGCCAGCAGTGGTGCATCTACAACTAATGAAAAACTGTTTTTT. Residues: CASSGASTTNEKLFF.

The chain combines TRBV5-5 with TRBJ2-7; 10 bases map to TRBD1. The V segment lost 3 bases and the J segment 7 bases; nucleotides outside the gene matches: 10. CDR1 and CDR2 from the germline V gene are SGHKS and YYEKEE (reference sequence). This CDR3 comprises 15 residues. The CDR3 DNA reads TGTGCCAGCAGCTACTCCGGGACAGGGGCGGGTGAGCAGTACTTC. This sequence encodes CASSYSGTGAGEQYF. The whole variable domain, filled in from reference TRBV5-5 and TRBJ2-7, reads DAGVTQSPTHLIKTRGQQVTLRCSPISGHKSVSWYQQVLGQGPQFIFQYYEKEERGRGNFPDRFSARQFPNYSSELNVNALLLGDSALYLCASSYSGTGAGEQYFGPGTRLTVT.

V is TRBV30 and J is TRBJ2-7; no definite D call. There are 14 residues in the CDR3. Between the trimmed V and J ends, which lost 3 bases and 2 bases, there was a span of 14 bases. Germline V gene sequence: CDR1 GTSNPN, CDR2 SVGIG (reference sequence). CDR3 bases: TGTGCCTGGAGCCCGACTGGCCTAACCTACGAGCAGTACTTC. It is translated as CAWSPTGLTYEQYF.

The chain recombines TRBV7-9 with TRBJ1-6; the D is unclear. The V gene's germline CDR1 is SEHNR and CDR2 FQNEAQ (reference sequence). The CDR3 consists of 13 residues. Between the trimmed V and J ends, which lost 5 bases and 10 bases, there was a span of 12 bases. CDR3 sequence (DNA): TGTGCCAGCAGCGGGGAAGTGGCGTCACCCCTCCACTTT. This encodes CASSGEVASPLHF.

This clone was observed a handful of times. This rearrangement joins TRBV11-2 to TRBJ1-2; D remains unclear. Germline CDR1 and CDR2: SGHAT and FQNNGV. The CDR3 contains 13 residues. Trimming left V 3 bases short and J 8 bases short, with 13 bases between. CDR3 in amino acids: CASSLERGVGYTF. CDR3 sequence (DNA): TGTGCCAGCAGCTTGGAACGGGGTGTGGGCTACACCTTC. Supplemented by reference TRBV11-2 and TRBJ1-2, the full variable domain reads EAGVAQSPRYKIIEKRQSVAFWCNPISGHATLYWYQQILGQGPKLLIQFQNNGVVDDSQLPKDRFSAERLKGVDSTLKIQPAKLEDSAVYLCASSLERGVGYTFGSGTRLTVV.

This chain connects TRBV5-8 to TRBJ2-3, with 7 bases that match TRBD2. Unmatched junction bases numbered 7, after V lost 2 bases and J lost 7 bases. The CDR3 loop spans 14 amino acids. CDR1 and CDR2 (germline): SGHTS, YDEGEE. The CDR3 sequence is CASSFSGRRNTQYF. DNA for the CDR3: TGTGCCAGCAGCTTTAGCGGGCGCAGAAATACGCAGTATTTT.

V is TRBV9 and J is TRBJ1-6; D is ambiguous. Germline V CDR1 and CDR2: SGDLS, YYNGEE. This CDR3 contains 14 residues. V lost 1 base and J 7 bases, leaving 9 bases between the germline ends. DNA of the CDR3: TGTGCCAGCAGCGTATCGGTGTTCAATTCACCCCTCCACTTT. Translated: CASSVSVFNSPLHF.

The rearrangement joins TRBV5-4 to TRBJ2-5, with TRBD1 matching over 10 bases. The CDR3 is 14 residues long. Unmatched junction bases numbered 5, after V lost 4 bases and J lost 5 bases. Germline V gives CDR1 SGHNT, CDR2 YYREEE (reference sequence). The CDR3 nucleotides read TGTGCCAGCAGCCGACAGGGGGCAATTGAGACCCAGTACTTC. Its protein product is CASSRQGAIETQYF. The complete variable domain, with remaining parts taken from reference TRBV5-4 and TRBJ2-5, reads ETGVTQSPTHLIKTRGQQVTLRCSSQSGHNTVSWYQQALGQGPQFIFQYYREEENGRGNFPPRFSGLQFPNYSSELNVNALELDDSALYLCASSRQGAIETQYFGPGTRLLVL.

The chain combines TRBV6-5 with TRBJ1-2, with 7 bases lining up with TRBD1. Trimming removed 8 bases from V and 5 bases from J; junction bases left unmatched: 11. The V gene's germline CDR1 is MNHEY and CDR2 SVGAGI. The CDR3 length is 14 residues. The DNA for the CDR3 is TGTGCCAGCTTCGATGGGACAGACATTTATGGCTACACCTTC. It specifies CASFDGTDIYGYTF.